Shown below are 22 T cell receptor beta chains from a single sample sequenced in a study of T cell responses to AZD1222 COVID-19 vaccine (dated by TCRdb to the early 2020s). The sample's time point, from its label and the paper: about 28 days (+/-7) after the second vaccine dose. The treatment or condition label corresponds to: meningococcal conjugate vaccine given as trial control. The library was generated by the immunoSEQ multiplex PCR assay. The clones in this table, taken by TCRdb from immuneACCESS, are in-frame only. Not every clone is retained; where verified, under half of the shortfall comes from an unresolved V gene, and the cause of the rest is unknown. This sample is represented by 110,000 or so clones; around 90% of them were singletons. Jointly, the top ten make up under 4.5% of the sample. The sample consisted of peripheral blood, taken 28 days after the second dose of the MenACWY control vaccine. The receptors stem from an adult who received the MenACWY meningococcal vaccine as a control.

J is TRBJ1-5 and V is TRBV19; tentative D call: TRBD1 (6 bases). The ends were cut back, 4 bases at V and 1 base at J, with 17 bases in the middle. The CDR3 sequence is 17 residues long. The germline gives CDR1 LNHDA, CDR2 SQIVND (reference sequence). This CDR3 is CASSNLRGPGSNQPQHF. DNA for the CDR3: TGTGCCAGTAGTAACCTCCGGGGGCCAGGCAGCAATCAGCCCCAGCATTTT.

The gene calls are TRBV7-2 and TRBJ2-3; TRBD2 aligns across 7 bases. J lost 7 bases, V lost 11 bases, and 30 bases had no gene match. The germline V gene encodes CDR1 SGHTA and CDR2 FQGNSA. This CDR3 region has 19 residues. CDR3 region: CAYQGPPVGWAGAGNTQYF. CDR3 in DNA: TGTGCCTACCAAGGGCCCCCGGTAGGGTGGGCGGGAGCCGGGAATACGCAGTATTTT.

This chain uses TRBV6-5 with TRBJ2-1, with D possibly TRBD2 on 6 matching bases. V was trimmed by 7 bases and J by 7 bases, leaving 14 bases between them. Germline V gene sequence: CDR1 MNHEY, CDR2 SVGAGI. This CDR3 is 13 amino acids long. CDR3 sequence reads: CASTAGKRNEQFF. The CDR3 coding sequence is TGTGCCAGCACAGCGGGTAAAAGGAATGAGCAGTTCTTC.

The chain has TRBV15 and TRBJ2-5, with TRBD1 identical over 8 bases. In germline, CDR1 is LNHNV, CDR2 YYDKDF (reference sequence). The CDR3 runs 13 residues. Unmatched junction bases numbered 4, after V lost 5 bases and J lost 5 bases. The CDR3 sequence: CATSSTGGETQYF. The CDR3 DNA follows: TGTGCCACCAGCTCCACAGGGGGGGAGACCCAGTACTTC.

V and J are TRBV28 and TRBJ1-6; possibly TRBD1 for D (6 bases). The germline V gene encodes CDR1 MDHEN and CDR2 SYDVKM. Deletions cut 4 bases from V and 7 bases from J, with 14 bases between. This CDR3 contains 15 residues. CDR3 sequence reads: CASSSGQLANSPLHF. CDR3 DNA sequence: TGTGCCAGCAGTTCAGGACAGCTTGCGAATTCACCCCTCCACTTT.

The rearrangement joins TRBV15 to TRBJ1-4; no reliable D call. The CDR3 length is 16 residues. Per the germline V gene, CDR1 is LNHNV and CDR2 is YYDKDF (reference sequence). V lost 5 bases to trimming and J lost 0 bases, with 13 bases between them. CDR3 loop: CATSLEIWTTNEKLFF. The CDR3 nucleotides are TGTGCCACCAGCCTGGAAATTTGGACAACTAATGAAAAACTGTTTTTT.

This rearrangement joins TRBV7-3 to TRBJ2-3; weak D call: TRBD2 (5 bases). Trimming pared 2 bases from V and 5 bases from J, leaving 8 bases between. Looked up from germline, CDR1 is SGHTA and CDR2 is FQGTGA. CDR3 length: 13 amino acids. CDR3 residues: CASSLLAQDTQYF. As DNA, the CDR3 is TGTGCCAGCAGCTTACTAGCCCAAGATACGCAGTATTTT.

The DNA of the CDR3 is TGTGCCAGCAGCTTAATTAGCGGGAGAAACTACAATGAGCAGTTCTTC. Translated, it gives CASSLISGRNYNEQFF. The rearrangement links TRBV7-3 to TRBJ2-1, with 9 bases identical to TRBD2. Germline values: CDR1 SGHTA, CDR2 FQGTGA. The length of the CDR3 is 16 residues. The ends lost 1 base at V and 3 bases at J; junction bases unmatched: 4.

The rearrangement joins TRBV6-6 to TRBJ1-2, with TRBD1 as a possible D gene (6 bases). CDR1 is MNHNY, CDR2 SVGAGI, per germline (reference sequence). This CDR3 is built from 16 residues. Trimming left V 7 bases short and J 2 bases short, with 20 bases between. CDR3 protein: CASTPPDATGNYGYTF. CDR3 DNA sequence: TGTGCCAGCACCCCACCTGATGCCACAGGGAACTATGGCTACACCTTC.

V and J are TRBV4-2 and TRBJ2-6, with D possibly matching TRBD1 (5 bases). Germline lookup yields CDR1 LGHNA and CDR2 YNFKEQ. Trimming cost V 3 bases and J 2 bases, with 8 bases left between them. The CDR3 runs to 15 residues. The CDR3 coding sequence is TGTGCCAGCAGCCATGGGGCAACTGGGGCCAACGTCCTGACTTTC. Protein product: CASSHGATGANVLTF.

This chain uses TRBV27 with TRBJ2-2, with 14 bases aligning to TRBD2. V trimming: 5 bases; J trimming: 4 bases; junction bases outside the gene matches: 12. The CDR3 runs to 19 residues. Germline V CDR1 and CDR2: MNHEY, SMNVEV (reference sequence). The CDR3 DNA reads as TGTGCCAGCAGTCCTAACACCCCGGGACTAGCGGGAGTCACCGGGGAGCTGTTTTTT. Residues: CASSPNTPGLAGVTGELFF.

In DNA form, the CDR3 reads TGTGCCAGCAGCTTAGCTGGTGGCCAGGGCTACACCTTC. Residues: CASSLAGGQGYTF. The chain carries TRBV11-2 and TRBJ1-2; D is unresolved. The CDR3 loop spans 13 amino acids. V was shortened by 1 base and J by 8 bases, with 11 bases between the two germline ends. Germline loops: CDR1 SGHAT, CDR2 FQNNGV.

The chain employs TRBV19 and TRBJ1-6; tentatively, D is TRBD1 (5 bases). Germline CDR1 and CDR2: LNHDA and SQIVND (reference sequence). This CDR3 has 14 amino acids. Trimming pared 7 bases from V and 10 bases from J, leaving 17 bases between. CDR3 loop: CASTSFDSSSPLHF. CDR3 coding DNA: TGTGCCAGTACCTCGTTCGACAGTTCGTCACCCCTCCACTTT.

The V call is TRBV7-6, the J call TRBJ1-5; D may be TRBD1 (5 bases). Per the germline V gene, CDR1 is SGHVS and CDR2 is FNYEAQ. CDR3 length: 14 amino acids. The V end was cut by 5 bases, the J end by 7 bases, with 15 bases between. The CDR3 sequence is CASSLRGGGQPQHF. The CDR3 nucleotides read TGTGCCAGCAGCCTCCGGGGGGGAGGACAGCCCCAGCATTTT.

The J gene is TRBJ1-6, the V gene TRBV18; 9 nucleotides agree with TRBD1. Germline CDR1 is KGHSH and CDR2 is LQKENI. The CDR3 has 15 residues. V was pared by 2 bases and J by 9 bases, with 5 bases of the junction left unmatched. The CDR3 loop reads CASSPKQGASSPLHF. CDR3 coding DNA: TGTGCCAGCTCACCAAAACAGGGGGCATCTTCACCCCTCCACTTT.

The chain uses TRBV24-1 and TRBJ2-1, with 11 bases that match TRBD1. CDR1 and CDR2 from the germline V gene are KGHDR and SFDVKD. The length of the CDR3 is 14 residues. J was trimmed by 4 bases and V by 7 bases; bases with no gene match: 2. CDR3 sequence: CATRGTGGYNEQFF. The DNA for the CDR3 is TGTGCCACCAGGGGGACAGGGGGTTACAATGAGCAGTTCTTC.

This chain joins TRBV12-3 or TRBV12-4 and TRBJ1-2; no reliable D call. Trimming took 2 bases from V and 9 from J, leaving 13 bases between them. The CDR3 spans 13 residues. CDR3 amino acids: CASSLSQAARYTF. In DNA form, the CDR3 reads TGTGCCAGCAGTTTATCCCAGGCCGCTCGCTACACCTTC.

The rearrangement uses TRBV6-5 and TRBJ1-6; the D is unclear. The CDR3 has 14 amino acids. In germline, CDR1 is MNHEY, CDR2 SVGAGI. Trimming stripped 0 bases from V and 8 bases from J, with 8 bases between. CDR3 nucleotides: TGTGCCAGCAGTTACTCAGGGTACGATTCACCCCTCCACTTT. It specifies CASSYSGYDSPLHF.

V and J are TRBV27 and TRBJ1-1; 8 nucleotides align to TRBD1. Germline values: CDR1 MNHEY, CDR2 SMNVEV (reference sequence). The trim removed 5 bases at V and 3 bases at J, leaving 2 bases unmatched. The length of the CDR3 is 13 residues. CDR3 region: CASSGQGYTEAFF. The CDR3 DNA sequence: TGTGCCAGCAGTGGACAGGGCTACACTGAAGCTTTCTTT.

V usage is TRBV6-5 and J usage is TRBJ2-3; D is ambiguous. The CDR3 loop spans 14 amino acids. From germline, CDR1 is MNHEY and CDR2 SVGAGI. The V end was cut by 0 bases, the J end by 1 base, with 5 bases between. CDR3 sequence reads: CASSYSSGTDTQYF. The CDR3 bases are TGTGCCAGCAGTTACTCGTCCGGCACAGATACGCAGTATTTT.

This clone was detected only a few times. At the DNA level, this CDR3 is encoded by other sequences in the same sample as well. This chain uses TRBV6-5 with TRBJ2-1; D might be TRBD1 (5 bases). The CDR3 has 16 amino acids. Germline V gives CDR1 MNHEY, CDR2 SVGAGI. V dropped 0 bases and J dropped 1 base, with 10 bases sitting between them. As DNA, the CDR3 is TGTGCCAGCAGTTACTCGAGTCAGGGATCCTACAATGAGCAGTTCTTC. It yields the protein CASSYSSQGSYNEQFF.

In regard to this clone: The same CDR3 is also encoded by other DNA sequences in this sample. The rearrangement uses TRBV6-6 and TRBJ1-5, with TRBD1 matching over 10 bases. Germline V gives CDR1 MNHNY, CDR2 SVGAGI (reference sequence). This CDR3 has 15 amino acids. After removal of 0 bases from V and 7 bases from J, the junction contained 3 bases not matched to a gene. CDR3 in DNA: TGTGCCAGCAGTTACTCCGGGACAGGGGTCCAGCCCCAGCATTTT. It specifies CASSYSGTGVQPQHF.